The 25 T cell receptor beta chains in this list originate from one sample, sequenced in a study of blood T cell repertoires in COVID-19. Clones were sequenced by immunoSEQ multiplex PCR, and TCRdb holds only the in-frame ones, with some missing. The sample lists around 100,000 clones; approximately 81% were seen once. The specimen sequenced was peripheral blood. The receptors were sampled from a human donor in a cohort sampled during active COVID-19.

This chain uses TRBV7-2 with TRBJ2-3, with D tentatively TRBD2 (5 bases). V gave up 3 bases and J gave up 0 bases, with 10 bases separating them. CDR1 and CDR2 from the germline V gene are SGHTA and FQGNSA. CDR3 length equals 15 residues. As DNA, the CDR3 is TGTGCCAGCAGCTTCGCCGGGATTAGCACAGATACGCAGTATTTT. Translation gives CASSFAGISTDTQYF. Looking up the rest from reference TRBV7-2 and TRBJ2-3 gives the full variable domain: GAGVSQSPSNKVTEKGKDVELRCDPISGHTALYWYRQSLGQGLEFLIYFQGNSAPDKSGLPSDRFSAERTGGSVSTLTIQRTQQEDSAVYLCASSFAGISTDTQYFGPGTRLTVL.

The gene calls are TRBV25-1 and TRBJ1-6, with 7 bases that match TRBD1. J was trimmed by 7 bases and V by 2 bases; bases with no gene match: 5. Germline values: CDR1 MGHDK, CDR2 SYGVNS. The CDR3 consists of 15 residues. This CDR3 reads CASSEQGGGNSPLHF. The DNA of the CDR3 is TGTGCCAGCAGTGAACAAGGGGGCGGGAATTCACCCCTCCACTTT.

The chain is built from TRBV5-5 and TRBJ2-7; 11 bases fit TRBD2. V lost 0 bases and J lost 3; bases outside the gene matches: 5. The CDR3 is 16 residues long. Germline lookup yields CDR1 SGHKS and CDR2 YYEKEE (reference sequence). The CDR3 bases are TGTGCCAGCAGCTTGGGACTAGCGGGGCCCATCTACGAGCAGTACTTC. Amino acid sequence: CASSLGLAGPIYEQYF.

Written as DNA, the CDR3 is TGTGCCAGCAGCGTAAAAGGCGGGGGGTCCCTCACCGGGGAGCTGTTTTTT. The encoded protein is CASSVKGGGSLTGELFF. This chain joins TRBV9 and TRBJ2-2; 8 bases map to TRBD2. The CDR3 contains 17 residues. Trimming removed 1 base from V and 4 bases from J; junction bases left unmatched: 9. Germline V gene data show CDR1 as SGDLS and CDR2 as YYNGEE.

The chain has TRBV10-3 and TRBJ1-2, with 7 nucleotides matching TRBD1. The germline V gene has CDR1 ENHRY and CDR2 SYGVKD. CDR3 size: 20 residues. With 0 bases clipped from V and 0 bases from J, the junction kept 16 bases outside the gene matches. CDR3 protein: CAISESSKMDRLDSNYGYTF. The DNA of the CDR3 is TGTGCCATCAGTGAGTCGAGTAAGATGGACAGGCTCGATTCTAACTATGGCTACACCTTC.

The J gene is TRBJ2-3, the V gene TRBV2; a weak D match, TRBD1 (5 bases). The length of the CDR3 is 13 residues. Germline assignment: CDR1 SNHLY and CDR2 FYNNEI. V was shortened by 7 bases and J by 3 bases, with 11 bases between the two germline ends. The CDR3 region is CASIWQGTDTQYF. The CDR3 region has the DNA TGTGCCAGCATCTGGCAGGGAACAGATACGCAGTATTTT. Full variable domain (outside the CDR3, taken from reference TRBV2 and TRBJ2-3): EPEVTQTPSHQVTQMGQEVILRCVPISNHLYFYWYRQILGQKVEFLVSFYNNEISEKSEIFDDQFSVERPDGSNFTLKIRSTKLEDSAMYFCASIWQGTDTQYFGPGTRLTVL.

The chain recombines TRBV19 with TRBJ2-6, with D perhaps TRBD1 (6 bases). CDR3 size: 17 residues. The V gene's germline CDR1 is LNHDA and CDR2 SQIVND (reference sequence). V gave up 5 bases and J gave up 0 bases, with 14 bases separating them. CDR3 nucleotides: TGTGCCAGTAGTGGGGGCAGCTTTCCCTCTGGGGCCAACGTCCTGACTTTC. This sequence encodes CASSGGSFPSGANVLTF.

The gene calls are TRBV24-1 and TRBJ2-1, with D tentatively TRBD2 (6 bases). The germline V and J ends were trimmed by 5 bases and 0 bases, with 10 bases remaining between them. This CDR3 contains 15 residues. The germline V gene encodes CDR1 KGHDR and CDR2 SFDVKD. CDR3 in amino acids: CATSGASDSYNEQFF. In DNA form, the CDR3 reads TGTGCCACCAGTGGCGCTAGCGACTCCTACAATGAGCAGTTCTTC.

This CDR3 reads CAISESAGLQETQYF. CDR3 coding DNA: TGTGCCATCAGTGAGTCAGCGGGCCTACAAGAGACCCAGTACTTC. The J gene is TRBJ2-5, the V gene TRBV10-3, with a possible D match to TRBD2 (6 bases). The V gene lost 0 bases and the J gene lost 2 bases, with 10 bases spanning the gap. Germline CDR1 ENHRY, CDR2 SYGVKD. This CDR3 is built from 15 residues.

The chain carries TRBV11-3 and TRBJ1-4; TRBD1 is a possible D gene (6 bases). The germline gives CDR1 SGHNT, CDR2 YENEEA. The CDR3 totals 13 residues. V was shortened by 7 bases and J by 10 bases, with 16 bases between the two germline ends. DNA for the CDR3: TGTGCCAGCACCGGGGGGCTCCGCGGAAAACTGTTTTTT. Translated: CASTGGLRGKLFF. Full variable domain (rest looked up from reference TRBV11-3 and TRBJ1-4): EAGVVQSPRYKIIEKKQPVAFWCNPISGHNTLYWYLQNLGQGPELLIRYENEEAVDDSQLPKDRFSAERLKGVDSTLKIQPAELGDSAVYLCASTGGLRGKLFFGSGTQLSVL.

The CDR3 region is CASSRGQGRREKLFF. CDR3 nucleotides: TGTGCCAGCAGCCGGGGACAGGGGAGAAGGGAAAAACTGTTTTTT. The J gene is TRBJ1-4, the V gene TRBV6-5; 10 bases line up with TRBD1. V shed 6 bases, J shed 8 bases, and the junction held 9 bases outside the gene matches. Germline loops: CDR1 MNHEY, CDR2 SVGAGI. The CDR3 has 15 amino acids.

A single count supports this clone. The CDR3 reads CASRRETGFSGYTF. The DNA for the CDR3 is TGTGCCAGCAGAAGAGAGACAGGATTCTCTGGCTACACCTTC. V usage is TRBV6-5 and J usage is TRBJ1-2, with D possibly matching TRBD1 (6 bases). The CDR3 is 14 amino acids. The germline V and J ends were trimmed by 6 bases and 7 bases, with 18 bases remaining between them. Germline V gene sequence: CDR1 MNHEY, CDR2 SVGAGI.

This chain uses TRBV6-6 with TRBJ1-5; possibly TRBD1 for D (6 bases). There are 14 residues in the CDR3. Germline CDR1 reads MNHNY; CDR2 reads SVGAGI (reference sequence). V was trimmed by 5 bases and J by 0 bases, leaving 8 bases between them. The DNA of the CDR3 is TGTGCCAGCAGTCGGACAGTTAGCAATCAGCCCCAGCATTTT. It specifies CASSRTVSNQPQHF.

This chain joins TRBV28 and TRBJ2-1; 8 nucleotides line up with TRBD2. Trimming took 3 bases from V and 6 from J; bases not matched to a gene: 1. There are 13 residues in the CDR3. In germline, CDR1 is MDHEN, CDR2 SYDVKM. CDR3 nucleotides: TGTGCCAGCAGTTTCACTAGCGGCAATGAGCAGTTCTTC. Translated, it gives CASSFTSGNEQFF.

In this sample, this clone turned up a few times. The CDR3 reads CASSVDRGSVTQYF. CDR3 coding DNA: TGTGCCAGTAGTGTGGACCGGGGTTCCGTTACGCAGTATTTT. The chain uses TRBV19 and TRBJ2-3; tentatively, D is TRBD2 (5 bases). The V gene lost 5 bases and the J gene lost 8 bases, with 17 bases spanning the gap. The CDR3 runs 14 residues. From germline, CDR1 is LNHDA and CDR2 SQIVND (reference sequence).

CDR3 in amino acids: CASKTGGYNSPLHF. CDR3 nucleotide sequence: TGTGCCAGCAAAACAGGGGGGTATAATTCACCCCTCCACTTT. The gene calls are TRBV2 and TRBJ1-6; 8 bases match TRBD1. The CDR3 contains 14 residues. Germline trimming cut 7 bases from V and 4 bases from J; bases unmatched to any gene: 3. CDR1 is SNHLY, CDR2 FYNNEI, per germline.

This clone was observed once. CDR3 sequence reads: CASTLAGMTTSYNEQFF. The CDR3 bases are TGTGCCAGCACCCTTGCGGGGATGACGACCTCCTACAATGAGCAGTTCTTC. V usage is TRBV11-2 and J usage is TRBJ2-1; D might be TRBD2 (6 bases). CDR1 and CDR2 from the germline V gene are SGHAT and FQNNGV. V lost 7 bases to trimming and J lost 0 bases, with 19 bases between them. The CDR3 length is 17 residues. The complete variable domain, with remaining parts taken from reference TRBV11-2 and TRBJ2-1, reads EAGVAQSPRYKIIEKRQSVAFWCNPISGHATLYWYQQILGQGPKLLIQFQNNGVVDDSQLPKDRFSAERLKGVDSTLKIQPAKLEDSAVYLCASTLAGMTTSYNEQFFGPGTRLTVL.

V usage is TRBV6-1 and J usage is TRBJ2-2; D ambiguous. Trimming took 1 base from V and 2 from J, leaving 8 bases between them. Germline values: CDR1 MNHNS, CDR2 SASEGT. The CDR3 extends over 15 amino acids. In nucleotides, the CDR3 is TGTGCCAGCAGTGAAGTTCCAGGAAACACCGGGGAGCTGTTTTTT. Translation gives CASSEVPGNTGELFF.

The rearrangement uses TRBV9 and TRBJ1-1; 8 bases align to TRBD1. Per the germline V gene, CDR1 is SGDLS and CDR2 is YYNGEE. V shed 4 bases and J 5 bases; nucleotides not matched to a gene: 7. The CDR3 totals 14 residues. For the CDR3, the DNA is TGTGCCAGCAGCATAGGACAGGGCGGTACTGAAGCTTTCTTT. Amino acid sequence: CASSIGQGGTEAFF.

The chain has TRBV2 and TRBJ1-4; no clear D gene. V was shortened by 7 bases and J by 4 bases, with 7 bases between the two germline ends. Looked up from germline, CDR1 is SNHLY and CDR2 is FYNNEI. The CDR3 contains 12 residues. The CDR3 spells CASNQFNEKLFF. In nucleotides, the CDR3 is TGTGCCAGCAACCAGTTTAATGAAAAACTGTTTTTT.

This CDR3 reads CASTTGKNSPLHF. The CDR3 coding sequence is TGTGCCAGCACCACAGGGAAAAATTCACCCCTCCACTTT. The V call is TRBV6-5, the J call TRBJ1-6; possible D gene TRBD1, 6 bases. V was cut by 7 bases and J by 7 bases, with 11 bases left in between. The CDR3 loop spans 13 amino acids. Germline loops: CDR1 MNHEY, CDR2 SVGAGI.

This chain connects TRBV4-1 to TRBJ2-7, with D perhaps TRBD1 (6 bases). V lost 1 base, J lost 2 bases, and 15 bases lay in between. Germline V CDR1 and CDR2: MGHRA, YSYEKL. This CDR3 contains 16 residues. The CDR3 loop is CASSQVATGSPYEQYF. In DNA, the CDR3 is TGCGCCAGCAGCCAAGTAGCCACAGGGTCCCCCTACGAGCAGTACTTC.

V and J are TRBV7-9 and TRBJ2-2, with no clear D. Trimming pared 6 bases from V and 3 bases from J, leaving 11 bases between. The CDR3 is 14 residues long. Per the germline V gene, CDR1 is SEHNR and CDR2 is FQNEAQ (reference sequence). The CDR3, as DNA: TGTGCCAGCAGGTTACACGCGGACACCGGGGAGCTGTTTTTT. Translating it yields CASRLHADTGELFF.

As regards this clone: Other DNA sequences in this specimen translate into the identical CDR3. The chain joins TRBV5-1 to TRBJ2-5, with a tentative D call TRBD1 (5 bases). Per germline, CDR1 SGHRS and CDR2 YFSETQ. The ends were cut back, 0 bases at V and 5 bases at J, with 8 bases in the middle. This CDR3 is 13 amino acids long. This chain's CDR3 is CASSLGSGETQYF. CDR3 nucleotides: TGCGCCAGCAGCTTGGGGTCAGGGGAGACCCAGTACTTC.

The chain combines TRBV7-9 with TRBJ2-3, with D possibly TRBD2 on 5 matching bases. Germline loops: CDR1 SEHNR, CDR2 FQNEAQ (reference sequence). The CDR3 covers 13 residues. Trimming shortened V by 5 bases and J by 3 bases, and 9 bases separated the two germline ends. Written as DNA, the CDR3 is TGTGCCAGCAGCCGTACGGGGACAGATACGCAGTATTTT. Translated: CASSRTGTDTQYF.